The subject of this entry is one TCR beta chain. The antigen remains unidentified. This specimen comes from a study of T cell repertoires in cytomegalovirus infection. TCRdb reprocessed the reads with MiXCR, giving one entry per CDR3 protein. The repertoire has about half a million distinct CDR3 sequences, about 33% of them found once; the top ten carry roughly 16%. The CDR3 has 17 residues. Germline lookup yields CDR1 MNHEY and CDR2 SVGEGT. J gave up 0 bases and V 7 bases, and 7 bases lay outside the gene matches. The chain couples TRBV6-2 or TRBV6-3 to TRBJ2-2; 11 bases map to TRBD2. The material was cultured PBMCs, obtained from culture after CMV antigen stimulation. This clonotype was obtained from a human donor in good health (CMV status not recorded). Some clones in this sample may be carry-over from other donors' samples. CDR3 DNA sequence: TGTGCCAGCACATTAAAGGGACTAGCGGCGAACACCGGGGAGCTGTTTTTT. Amino acids: CASTLKGLAANTGELFF.